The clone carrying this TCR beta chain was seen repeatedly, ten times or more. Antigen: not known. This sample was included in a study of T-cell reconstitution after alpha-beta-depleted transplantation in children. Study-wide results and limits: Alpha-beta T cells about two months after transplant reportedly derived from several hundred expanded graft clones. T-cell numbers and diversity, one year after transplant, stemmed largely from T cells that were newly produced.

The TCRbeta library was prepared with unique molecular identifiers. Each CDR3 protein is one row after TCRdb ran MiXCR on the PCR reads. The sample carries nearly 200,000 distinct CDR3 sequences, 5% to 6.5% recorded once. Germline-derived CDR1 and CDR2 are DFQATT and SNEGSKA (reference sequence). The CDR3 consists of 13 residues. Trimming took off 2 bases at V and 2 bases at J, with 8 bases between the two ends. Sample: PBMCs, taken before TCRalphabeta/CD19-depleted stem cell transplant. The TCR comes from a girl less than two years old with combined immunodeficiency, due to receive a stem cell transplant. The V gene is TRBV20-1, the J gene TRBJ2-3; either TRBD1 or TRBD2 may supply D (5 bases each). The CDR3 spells CSARRDLTDTQYF. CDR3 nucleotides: TGCAGTGCTAGAAGGGACCTCACAGATACGCAGTATTTT.